These 8 T cell receptor beta chains were sequenced from one sample in a study of tumor-infiltrating lymphocytes in primary liver carcinoma. Out of unsorted whole blood came the blood RNA, and germline DNA was extracted as well. With around 490 ng total RNA as template and a constant-region primer, TCR beta cDNA was made. Three nested multiplex PCR rounds of slightly modified ARM-PCR generated TCR beta libraries. TRBV1-TRBV30 forward and Cbeta reverse primers drove the first two roughly 10-cycle rounds. TCRdb fed the multiplex PCR reads into MiXCR, producing one record per CDR3 protein. The sample gives 200,000 or so distinct CDR3 sequences, less than 65% of which show up once; roughly 6.8% is in the top ten. The sample consisted of peripheral blood. The receptors stem from a woman aged 55-69 years with primary liver carcinoma and hepatitis B virus infection.

A remark on this clonotype: The conserved phenylalanine or tryptophan normally closing the CDR3 is absent here, so this likely arose from a read error. The V call is TRBV11-2, the J call TRBJ2-3, with D unresolved. The CDR3 loop spans 12 amino acids. CDR1 is SGHAT and CDR2 is FQNNGV in the germline V gene. The V end was cut by 4 bases, the J end by 10 bases, with 12 bases between. For the CDR3, the DNA is TGTGCCAGCAGCTCGCCGGTTCATGCGCAGTATTCT. It specifies CASSSPVHAQYS.

Points on this clonotype: At one end, the junction sequence differs from germline, possibly due to a read error. The gene calls are TRBV6-1 and TRBJ2-1; tentative D call: TRBD2 (6 bases). The CDR3 runs 13 residues. Germline V gives CDR1 MNHNS, CDR2 SASEGT. In DNA, the CDR3 is TGTGCCACCAGAGGGGACTCCTACAATGAGCGGTTCTTC. Its translation is CATRGDSYNERFF.

About this clonotype itself: Given a much more abundant clone one base away, this may be a read error. The CDR3 does not end in the conserved phenylalanine or tryptophan, so this is likely a read error. The chain combines TRBV28 with TRBJ2-1, with 9 positions matching TRBD1. The CDR3 has 17 residues. Germline CDR1 reads MDHEN; CDR2 reads SYDVKM. The V and J ends lost 5 bases and 5 bases, in that order; junction bases with no gene match: 13. The CDR3 loop reads CASSPYTGGRKNNEQFS. The CDR3, as DNA: TGTGCCAGCAGTCCGTATACAGGGGGCCGCAAGAACAATGAGCAGTTCTCC.

Details on this clonotype: An end of the junction differs from the germline gene, which may be a read error. The genes are TRBV29-1 and TRBJ1-1; the D is unclear. This CDR3 comprises 15 residues. CDR1 and CDR2 (germline): SQVTM, ANQGSEA. The CDR3 sequence: CSVEDRHRMNTEASF. The CDR3 DNA is TGCAGTGTTGAAGATAGGCACCGCATGAACACTGAAGCTTCCTTT.

This clonotype was seen ten or more times. The V gene is TRBV7-8, the J gene TRBJ2-1, with 8 bases matching TRBD2. CDR1 is SGHVS, CDR2 FQNEAQ, per germline. The CDR3 extends over 17 amino acids. Losses at the gene ends were 1 base for V and 5 bases for J; bases not matched to a gene: 10. The CDR3 DNA follows: TGTGCCAGCAGCTTAGGTGGGGGACTAGGAGTAAACAATGAGCAGTTCTTC. It yields the protein CASSLGGGLGVNNEQFF.

This clonotype appeared many times. The CDR3 sequence is CASSRDSYSNQPQHF. In nucleotides, the CDR3 is TGTGCCAGCAGCCGGGACAGCTATAGCAATCAGCCCCAGCATTTT. V gene TRBV12-3 or TRBV12-4 combines with J gene TRBJ1-5; TRBD1 matches 7 bases. CDR3 length: 15 residues. V shed 6 bases and J 0 bases; nucleotides not matched to a gene: 5.

This chain connects TRBV18 to TRBJ2-2, with D hard to call. Germline V gene lookup returns CDR1 KGHSH and CDR2 LQKENI. The V end was cut by 5 bases, the J end by 1 base, with 14 bases between. The CDR3 totals 16 residues. This chain's CDR3 is CASSSSLIKNTGELFF. As DNA, the CDR3 is TGTGCCAGCTCATCCTCCCTTATTAAGAACACCGGGGAGCTGTTTTTT.

This clonotype has a count of ten or more. The chain recombines TRBV5-1 with TRBJ1-5, with D tentatively TRBD1 (5 bases). V lost 3 bases and J 4 bases, leaving 11 bases between the germline ends. Germline CDR1 and CDR2: SGHRS and YFSETQ. The CDR3 covers 14 residues. CDR3 nucleotides: TGCGCCAGCAGCTCGGGGGGGTTTAATCAGCCCCAGCATTTT. It specifies CASSSGGFNQPQHF.